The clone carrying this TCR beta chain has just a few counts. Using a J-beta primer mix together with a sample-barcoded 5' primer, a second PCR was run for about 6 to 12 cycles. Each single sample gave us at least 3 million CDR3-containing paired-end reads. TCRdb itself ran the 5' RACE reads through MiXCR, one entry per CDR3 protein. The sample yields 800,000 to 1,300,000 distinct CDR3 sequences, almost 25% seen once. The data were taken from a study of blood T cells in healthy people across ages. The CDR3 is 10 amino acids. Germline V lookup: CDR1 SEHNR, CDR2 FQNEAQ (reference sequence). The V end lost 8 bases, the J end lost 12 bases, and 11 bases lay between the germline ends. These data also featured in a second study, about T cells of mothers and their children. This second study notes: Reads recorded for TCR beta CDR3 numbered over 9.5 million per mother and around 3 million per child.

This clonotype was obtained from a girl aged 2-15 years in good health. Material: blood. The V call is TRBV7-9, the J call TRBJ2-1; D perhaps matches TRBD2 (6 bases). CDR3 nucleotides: TGTGCCAGCGGCCGGGGGTGGCAGTTCTTC. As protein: CASGRGWQFF.